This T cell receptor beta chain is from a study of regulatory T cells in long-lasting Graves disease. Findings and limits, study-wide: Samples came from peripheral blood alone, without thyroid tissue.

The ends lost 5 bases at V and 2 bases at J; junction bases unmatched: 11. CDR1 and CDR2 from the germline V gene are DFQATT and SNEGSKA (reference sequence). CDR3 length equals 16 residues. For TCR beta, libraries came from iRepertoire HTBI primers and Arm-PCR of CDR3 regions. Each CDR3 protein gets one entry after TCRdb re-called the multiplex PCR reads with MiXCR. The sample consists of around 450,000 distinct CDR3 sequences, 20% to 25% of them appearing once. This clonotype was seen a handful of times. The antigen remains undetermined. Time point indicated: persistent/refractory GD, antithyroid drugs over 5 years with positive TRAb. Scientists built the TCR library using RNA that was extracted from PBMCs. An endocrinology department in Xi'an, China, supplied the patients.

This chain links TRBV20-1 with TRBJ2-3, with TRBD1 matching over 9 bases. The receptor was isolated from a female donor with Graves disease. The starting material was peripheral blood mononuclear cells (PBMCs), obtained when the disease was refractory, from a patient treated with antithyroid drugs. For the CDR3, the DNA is TGCAGTGCTCCATTACAGGGGGCGCCCAACACAGATACGCAGTATTTT. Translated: CSAPLQGAPNTDTQYF.